The 23 T cell receptor beta chains below all came from one sample that was sequenced in a study of CD8 T cells in Susac syndrome. Reverse transcription of 0.5 to 1 ug RNA was performed with random hexamers. TCRdb used MiXCR to reprocess the immunoSEQ multiplex PCR reads, holding one entry per CDR3 protein. Here the sample spans roughly 150,000 distinct CDR3 sequences, roughly 94% being singletons. Sequencing was performed on CD4+ T cells from PBMCs. The receptors were gathered from a human donor with multiple sclerosis.

The chain has TRBV30 and TRBJ2-7, with 10 bases aligning to TRBD1. Per the germline V gene, CDR1 is GTSNPN and CDR2 is SVGIG (reference sequence). This CDR3 has 15 residues. V shed 2 bases and J 0 bases; nucleotides not matched to a gene: 4. CDR3 protein: CAWSPRDRGSYEQYF. The CDR3 DNA reads as TGTGCCTGGAGTCCACGGGACAGGGGCTCCTACGAGCAGTACTTC.

Written as DNA, the CDR3 is TGTGCCAGCAGCCAAGTCAAAGGGGGGCAGTACTTC. As protein: CASSQVKGGQYF. V gene TRBV3-1 combines with J gene TRBJ2-7, with a weak D call TRBD1 (6 bases). CDR3 length equals 12 residues. The germline V gene has CDR1 LGHDT and CDR2 YNNKEL (reference sequence). Trimming stripped 1 base from V and 9 bases from J, with 10 bases between.

The sample holds one count of this clonotype. The chain combines TRBV28 with TRBJ1-1; possibly TRBD1 for D (5 bases). The CDR3 runs 15 residues. V was trimmed by 4 bases and J by 1 base, leaving 13 bases between them. Germline V gene lookup returns CDR1 MDHEN and CDR2 SYDVKM. The CDR3 here is CASSSPGRTNTEAFF. CDR3 sequence (DNA): TGTGCCAGCAGTTCCCCGGGACGGACGAACACTGAAGCTTTCTTT.

The V gene is TRBV7-6, the J gene TRBJ1-1; 7 nucleotides align to TRBD1. The germline V gene encodes CDR1 SGHVS and CDR2 FNYEAQ. The CDR3 runs 14 residues. After removal of 3 bases from V and 1 base from J, the junction contained 2 bases not matched to a gene. CDR3 bases: TGTGCCAGCAGCTTGGGACAGACGAACACTGAAGCTTTCTTT. Translation gives CASSLGQTNTEAFF.

V usage is TRBV29-1 and J usage is TRBJ2-7, with 11 bases matching TRBD1. CDR1 is SQVTM and CDR2 is ANQGSEA in the germline V gene. The CDR3 is made up of 12 amino acids. V was clipped by 5 bases and J by 6 bases; unmatched bases: 3. As DNA, the CDR3 is TGCAGCGTTCGGACAGGGGGCGGCGAGCAGTACTTC. Protein: CSVRTGGGEQYF.

This chain uses TRBV4-3 with TRBJ2-3, with TRBD2 identical over 7 bases. V lost 0 bases and J lost 0; bases outside the gene matches: 9. Germline values: CDR1 LGHNA, CDR2 YSLEER. This CDR3 is built from 18 residues. The CDR3 region has the DNA TGCGCCAGCAGCCAAGATGGGGTGGGAGGGCCAAGCACAGATACGCAGTATTTT. Translated, it gives CASSQDGVGGPSTDTQYF.

This clonotype was recorded once. The rearrangement uses TRBV30 and TRBJ2-1; 7 bases fit TRBD2. Germline values: CDR1 GTSNPN, CDR2 SVGIG (reference sequence). The trim removed 4 bases at V and 9 bases at J, leaving 9 bases unmatched. The CDR3 contains 13 residues. The CDR3 loop is CAWTRERESEQFF. The CDR3 DNA sequence: TGTGCCTGGACCAGAGAGCGGGAAAGTGAGCAGTTCTTC.

The chain uses TRBV11-2 and TRBJ2-3; TRBD2 aligns across 7 bases. CDR3 size: 15 residues. Germline-derived CDR1 and CDR2 are SGHAT and FQNNGV. The trim removed 5 bases at V and 3 bases at J, leaving 8 bases unmatched. The CDR3 DNA reads TGTGCCAGCAGCATCTGGGGGGGTGGAACAGATACGCAGTATTTT. It encodes CASSIWGGGTDTQYF.

The chain carries TRBV20-1 and TRBJ1-4; D may be TRBD1 (5 bases). Trimming pared 6 bases from V and 14 bases from J, leaving 13 bases between. The germline gives CDR1 DFQATT, CDR2 SNEGSKA (reference sequence). CDR3 size: 10 residues. The CDR3 region is CSAELGGLFF. CDR3 bases: TGCAGTGCAGAGTTGGGGGGTCTGTTTTTT.

The count of this clonotype is one. The chain couples TRBV12-3 or TRBV12-4 to TRBJ1-2; D remains unclear. The ends were cut back, 3 bases at V and 1 base at J, with 6 bases in the middle. This CDR3 has 13 residues. The CDR3 nucleotides are TGTGCCAGCAGTTTGTCCTATAACTATGGCTACACCTTC. Amino acids: CASSLSYNYGYTF.

This chain joins TRBV6-2 or TRBV6-3 and TRBJ1-2; no definite D call. Per the germline V gene, CDR1 is MNHEY and CDR2 is SVGEGT. CDR3 size: 13 residues. V lost 4 bases and J lost 4, with 10 bases in between. The CDR3 DNA reads as TGTGCCAGCAGTTCCCAAACCATCTATGGCTACACCTTC. It translates to CASSSQTIYGYTF.

The V and J genes are TRBV5-1 and TRBJ2-5; D might be TRBD2 (6 bases). The V gene's germline CDR1 is SGHRS and CDR2 YFSETQ. Trimming left V 3 bases short and J 0 bases short, with 9 bases between. This CDR3 has 14 residues. In DNA form, the CDR3 reads TGCGCCAGCAGCTCGGGAGAGAACCAAGAGACCCAGTACTTC. It specifies CASSSGENQETQYF.

The chain is built from TRBV20-1 and TRBJ2-7, with D perhaps matching TRBD2 (6 bases). The CDR3 extends over 13 amino acids. V lost 5 bases and J lost 0, with 11 bases in between. From germline, CDR1 is DFQATT and CDR2 SNEGSKA (reference sequence). The CDR3 DNA is TGCAGTGCTCCGCCGACTAGCTCCTACGAGCAGTACTTC. The encoded protein is CSAPPTSSYEQYF.

The genes are TRBV30 and TRBJ1-1; D not resolved. Germline CDR1 reads GTSNPN; CDR2 reads SVGIG (reference sequence). The CDR3 has 12 residues. Deletions cut 3 bases from V and 5 bases from J, with 10 bases between. The DNA for the CDR3 is TGTGCCTGGAGCCCCGATAAAACTGAAGCTTTCTTT. Protein: CAWSPDKTEAFF. Together with reference TRBV30 and TRBJ1-1, the CDR3 gives the full variable domain: SQTIHQWPATLVQPVGSPLSLECTVEGTSNPNLYWYRQAAGRGLQLLFYSVGIGQISSEVPQNLSASRPQDRQFILSSKKLLLSDSGFYLCAWSPDKTEAFFGQGTRLTVV.

The rearrangement joins TRBV5-6 to TRBJ2-1; possibly TRBD1 for D (6 bases). Germline V gene sequence: CDR1 SGHDT, CDR2 YYEEEE. This CDR3 comprises 15 residues. Trimming took off 2 bases at V and 3 bases at J, with 12 bases between the two ends. The CDR3 DNA reads as TGTGCCAGCAGCTTTCTTACAGGGAGCTACAATGAGCAGTTCTTC. Translated: CASSFLTGSYNEQFF.

The chain has TRBV12-3 or TRBV12-4 and TRBJ2-7; TRBD1 is a possible D gene (7 bases). This CDR3 comprises 13 residues. Trimming left V 7 bases short and J 7 bases short, with 17 bases between. Here the CDR3 DNA reads TGTGCCAGCAATGCAGGGGGGTCTTGGGAGCAGTACTTC. It translates to CASNAGGSWEQYF.

This chain connects TRBV4-3 to TRBJ2-3, with TRBD2 matching 10 bases. Looked up from germline, CDR1 is LGHNA and CDR2 is YSLEER. The junction had 9 bases not matched to a gene; V was cut back by 0 bases and J by 6 bases. The CDR3 has 17 residues. CDR3: CASSQDEREGPADTQYF. CDR3 DNA sequence: TGCGCCAGCAGCCAAGATGAGCGGGAGGGTCCAGCGGATACGCAGTATTTT.

V gene TRBV6-5 combines with J gene TRBJ2-7, with 11 bases aligning to TRBD2. The CDR3 is 17 amino acids. The germline V gene encodes CDR1 MNHEY and CDR2 SVGAGI. V was clipped by 4 bases and J by 5 bases; unmatched bases: 13. The DNA of the CDR3 is TGTGCCAGCAGTTCCCGGTTAGCGGGAGGGCCGAGTAACGAGCAGTACTTC. This sequence encodes CASSSRLAGGPSNEQYF.

CDR3 DNA: TGTGCCACCAGTGACGCCGGGACCCATACGGAAGGCTACACCTTC. This translates into CATSDAGTHTEGYTF. V usage is TRBV24-1 and J usage is TRBJ1-2, with D perhaps matching TRBD1 (5 bases). From germline, CDR1 is KGHDR and CDR2 SFDVKD. Trimming stripped 4 bases from V and 8 bases from J, with 19 bases between. The CDR3 totals 15 residues.

The rearrangement uses TRBV5-4 and TRBJ1-4; the D is unclear. The CDR3 totals 12 residues. Germline assignment: CDR1 SGHNT and CDR2 YYREEE (reference sequence). Deletions cut 1 base from V and 7 bases from J, with 5 bases between. The CDR3 DNA follows: TGTGCCAGCAGCTTGTTGGGTGAAAAACTGTTTTTT. This sequence encodes CASSLLGEKLFF.

This chain joins TRBV2 and TRBJ2-3, with D uncertain. Germline V gene data show CDR1 as SNHLY and CDR2 as FYNNEI. Trimming pared 0 bases from V and 0 bases from J, leaving 10 bases between. The CDR3 loop spans 16 amino acids. CDR3 sequence (DNA): TGTGCCAGCAGTGAAGCAGGGCCCCTTAGCACAGATACGCAGTATTTT. This translates into CASSEAGPLSTDTQYF.

J is TRBJ2-2 and V is TRBV13, with D hard to call. This CDR3 comprises 13 residues. Trimming left V 3 bases short and J 3 bases short, with 5 bases between. CDR1 and CDR2 from the germline V gene are PRHDT and FYEKMQ (reference sequence). CDR3 coding DNA: TGTGCCAGCAGCTTGAGACACACCGGGGAGCTGTTTTTT. Protein: CASSLRHTGELFF.

This clonotype has only one observation. The chain is built from TRBV2 and TRBJ1-2, with 7 bases fitting TRBD1. Germline V CDR1 and CDR2: SNHLY, FYNNEI. V gave up 5 bases and J gave up 8 bases; unmatched junction bases: 20. The CDR3 length is 17 residues. CDR3 DNA sequence: TGTGCCAGCAGTCCCCCGGGACAGAAGCTTTTACAGGGGGGCTACACCTTC. Translating it yields CASSPPGQKLLQGGYTF.